The 5 T cell receptor beta chains in this list originate from one sample, sequenced in a study of shared clonotypes between healthy human individuals (dated by TCRdb to the early 2020s). The receptor library was made with the immunoSEQ multiplex PCR assay. TCRdb carries this immuneACCESS record with in-frame sequences only. Its versions omit some clonotypes, under half of them owing to an unresolved V gene in the studies checked, with the rest unexplained. This sample is represented by over 700,000 clones; around 77% of them were singletons. Less than 2% of the sample is in the top ten clones. The material sequenced was memory CD4+ T cells sorted from blood. What this sample's cell subset or site label stands for: CD45RA-negative fraction. The receptors were gathered from a woman under 40 in good health.

This chain connects TRBV10-2 to TRBJ2-7; 7 bases align to TRBD1. Per the germline V gene, CDR1 is WSHSY and CDR2 is SAAADI. J gave up 2 bases and V 3 bases, and 1 base lay outside the gene matches. The CDR3 spans 13 residues. The CDR3 bases are TGCGCCAGCAGTGAAGGGGGCCCCTACGAGCAGTACTTC. Encoded protein: CASSEGGPYEQYF.

To note about this clone: Relative to the germline gene, one junction end is altered; a read error may explain this. CDR3: CASRIAGVGRTDTQYF. The CDR3 bases are TGTGCCAGTAGAATAGCGGGAGTAGGGCGCACAGATACGCAGTATTTT. The chain employs TRBV19 and TRBJ2-3, with TRBD2 identical over 9 bases. Germline V gene data show CDR1 as LNHDA and CDR2 as SQIVND (reference sequence). The CDR3 sequence is 16 residues long.

This clone was counted only a few times. J is TRBJ2-3 and V is TRBV25-1, with TRBD2 matching 11 bases. Germline V gene data show CDR1 as MGHDK and CDR2 as SYGVNS. The trim removed 8 bases at V and 10 bases at J, leaving 14 bases unmatched. This CDR3 region has 15 residues. The CDR3 DNA follows: TGTGCCAGCGAGAAAGGGGGGACTAGCGGACTTTCGCAGTATTTT. Its protein product is CASEKGGTSGLSQYF.

The J gene is TRBJ2-7, the V gene TRBV9; 8 bases match TRBD2. V shed 0 bases, J shed 6 bases, and the junction held 14 bases outside the gene matches. The CDR3 loop spans 17 amino acids. The germline V gene has CDR1 SGDLS and CDR2 YYNGEE. The CDR3 loop reads CASSVGPRAGGAPEQYF. The CDR3 DNA follows: TGTGCCAGCAGCGTAGGCCCCAGGGCGGGAGGAGCGCCCGAGCAGTACTTC.

The rearrangement uses TRBV9 and TRBJ2-7; D perhaps matches TRBD1 (5 bases). Deletions cut 9 bases from V and 0 bases from J, with 16 bases between. CDR1 and CDR2 (germline): SGDLS, YYNGEE. The length of the CDR3 is 14 residues. CDR3 amino acids: CAIKLGLHSYEQYF. In DNA form, the CDR3 reads TGTGCCATCAAACTGGGGCTGCACTCCTACGAGCAGTACTTC.